This record concerns one T cell receptor (beta chain) sequence. The data originate from a study of response to subunit inactivated influenza vaccine. TCRdb re-called the RT-PCR reads with MiXCR, one entry per CDR3 protein. The data hold about 520,000 distinct CDR3 sequences, with more than 7% observed a single time. Trimming left V 6 bases short and J 8 bases short, with 20 bases between. The CDR3 has 15 amino acids. CDR1 is LGHDT, CDR2 YNNKEL, per germline (reference sequence). J is TRBJ1-3 and V is TRBV3-1; TRBD1 is a possible D gene (5 bases). Sequenced here: PBMCs from blood, sampled around 25 months after vaccination. The clonotype comes from a man aged 50 to 69 who received an inactivated influenza vaccine. This CDR3 is CASREEGRLGDTIYF. The CDR3 coding sequence is TGTGCCAGCAGGGAGGAGGGGCGTTTGGGAGACACCATATATTTT.